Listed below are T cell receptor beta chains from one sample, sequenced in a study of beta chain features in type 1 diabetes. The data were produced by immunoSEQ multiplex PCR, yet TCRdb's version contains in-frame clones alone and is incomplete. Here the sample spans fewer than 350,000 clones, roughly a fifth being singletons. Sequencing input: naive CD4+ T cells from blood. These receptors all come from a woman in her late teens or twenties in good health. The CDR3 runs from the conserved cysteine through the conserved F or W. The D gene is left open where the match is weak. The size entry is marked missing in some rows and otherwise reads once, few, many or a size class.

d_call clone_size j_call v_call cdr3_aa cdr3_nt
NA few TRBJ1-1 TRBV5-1 CASSLAITSTEAFF TGCGCCAGCAGCTTGGCCATTACCAGCACTGAAGCTTTCTTT
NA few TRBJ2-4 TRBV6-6 CASSHFRRENIQYF TGTGCCAGCAGTCACTTCCGACGGGAAAACATTCAGTACTTC
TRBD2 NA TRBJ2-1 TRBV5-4 CASSAPVRGGANEQFF TGTGCCAGCAGCGCCCCAGTCCGCGGGGGGGCCAATGAGCAGTTCTTC
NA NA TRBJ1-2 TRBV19 CASTSQGLRRYGYTF TGTGCCAGCACCTCTCAGGGGCTCCGTCGCTATGGCTACACCTTC
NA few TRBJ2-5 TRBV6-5 CASSYSAGQETQYF TGTGCCAGCAGTTACTCGGCGGGGCAAGAGACCCAGTACTTC
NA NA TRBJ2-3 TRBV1 CTSSQLLAWRADTQYF TGCACCAGCAGCCAGTTACTAGCGTGGCGGGCAGATACGCAGTATTTT
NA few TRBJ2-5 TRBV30 CAWNPGLRETQYF TGTGCCTGGAACCCGGGATTAAGGGAGACCCAGTACTTC
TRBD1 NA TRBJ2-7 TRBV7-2 CASSLGTGTYEQYF TGTGCCAGCAGCTTAGGGACAGGGACCTACGAGCAGTACTTC
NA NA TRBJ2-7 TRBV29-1 CSVEVGGIFYEQYF TGCAGCGTTGAGGTGGGGGGAATCTTCTACGAGCAGTACTTC
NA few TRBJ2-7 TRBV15 CATRTGTGSYEQYF TGTGCCACCAGGACCGGGACTGGGAGCTACGAGCAGTACTTC
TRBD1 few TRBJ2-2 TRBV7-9 CASSIGQGYTGELFF TGTGCCAGCAGCATCGGACAGGGGTACACCGGGGAGCTGTTTTTT
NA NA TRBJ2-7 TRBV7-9 CASSLGDTLSYEQYF TGTGCCAGCAGCTTAGGAGACACCCTCTCCTACGAGCAGTACTTC
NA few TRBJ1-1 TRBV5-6 CASSRGGSNTEAFF TGTGCCAGCAGCCGGGGGGGATCGAACACTGAAGCTTTCTTT
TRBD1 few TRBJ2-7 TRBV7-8 CASSPPDRGSEQYF TGTGCCAGCAGCCCCCCGGACAGGGGATCCGAGCAGTACTTC
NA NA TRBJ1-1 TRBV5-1 CASSPFLGRGTEAFF TGCGCCAGCAGCCCTTTTCTCGGGCGGGGCACTGAAGCTTTCTTT
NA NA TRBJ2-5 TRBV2 CASSESLSGVQYF TGTGCCAGCAGTGAATCCCTGAGCGGAGTACAGTACTTC
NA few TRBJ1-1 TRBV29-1 CSVPGGVNTEAFF TGCAGCGTTCCCGGGGGAGTGAACACTGAAGCTTTCTTT
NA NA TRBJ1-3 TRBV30 CAYTQGTGNTIYF TGTGCCTATACACAGGGCACTGGAAACACCATATATTTT